Listed below are T cell receptor beta chains from one sample, sequenced in a study of cytomegalovirus exposure and HLA in healthy donors. Libraries were prepared by immunoSEQ multiplex PCR; TCRdb keeps only in-frame clonotypes and omits some of them. The sample includes about 140,000 clones, about 75% of them seen just once. The material sequenced was PBMCs. The source of these receptors is a man aged 18 to 30 in good health and CMV-seropositive. Each CDR3 is given without its conserved first and last residue. The order of the fields is V gene, CDR3 protein.

>TRBV7-2
ASSSQGALGTGELF
>TRBV4-1
ASSRLAGSYEQY
>TRBV14
ASKGQYQETQY
>TRBV7-9
ASSLERNTEAF
>TRBV28
ASTIWRTEGAEAF
>TRBV9
ASSPGTSGYTDTQY
>TRBV2
ASNENPGQGVEQY
>TRBV9
ARSPLGTSGQETQY
>TRBV5-1
ASSFEASRTDTQY
>TRBV5-5
ASSLTDYSNQPQH
>TRBV6-1
ASSEAGQGAEAF
>TRBV7-2
ASSPTGGGSYNEQF
>TRBV30
AWGIRPGTVYEQY
>TRBV28
ASGDYRAGPIRGW
>TRBV4-1
ASSPTFGGDEQF
>TRBV28
ASSIGTSGRKGPYEQY
>TRBV5-1
ASSLLATSTDTQY
>TRBV27
ASSRTSGSSEQF
>TRBV6-4
ASSESQSNTGELF
>TRBV7-6
ASSLARDTQY
>TRBV6-5
ASQGAHTGELF
>TRBV2
ASSGLLGQTYEQY
>TRBV5-1
ASSPAGYNEQF
>TRBV7-3
ASSLRGQGDTQY
>TRBV19
ATWNQRRQGTYTGELF
>TRBV2
ASSVRLSNEKLF